This entry is about one T cell receptor beta chain. Being one base from a much bigger clone, this may be a read error. The sample belongs to a study of blood T cells in healthy people across ages. Each sample used at least 6.5 million PBMCs. CDR1 is SGHAT, CDR2 FQNNGV, per germline. CDR3 length: 16 residues. Using a J-beta primer mix together with a sample-barcoded 5' primer, a second PCR was run for roughly 6 to 12 cycles. Each cDNA molecule received a tag from a template-switch adaptor that had 12 random nucleotides. TCRdb analysed the 5' RACE reads with MiXCR anew, one entry per CDR3 protein. The data show 1.5 million to 2 million distinct CDR3 sequences, with 28% seen just once and 7.7% held by the top ten.

This TCR was recovered from a woman aged 25 to 39 in good health. Material: blood. The chain combines TRBV11-2 with TRBJ2-1; TRBD2 agrees at 9 bases. Here the CDR3 DNA reads TGTGCCAGCACCAGACTAGCGGATAGCTCCTACAATGGGCAGTTCTTC. Translation gives CASTRLADSSYNGQFF.